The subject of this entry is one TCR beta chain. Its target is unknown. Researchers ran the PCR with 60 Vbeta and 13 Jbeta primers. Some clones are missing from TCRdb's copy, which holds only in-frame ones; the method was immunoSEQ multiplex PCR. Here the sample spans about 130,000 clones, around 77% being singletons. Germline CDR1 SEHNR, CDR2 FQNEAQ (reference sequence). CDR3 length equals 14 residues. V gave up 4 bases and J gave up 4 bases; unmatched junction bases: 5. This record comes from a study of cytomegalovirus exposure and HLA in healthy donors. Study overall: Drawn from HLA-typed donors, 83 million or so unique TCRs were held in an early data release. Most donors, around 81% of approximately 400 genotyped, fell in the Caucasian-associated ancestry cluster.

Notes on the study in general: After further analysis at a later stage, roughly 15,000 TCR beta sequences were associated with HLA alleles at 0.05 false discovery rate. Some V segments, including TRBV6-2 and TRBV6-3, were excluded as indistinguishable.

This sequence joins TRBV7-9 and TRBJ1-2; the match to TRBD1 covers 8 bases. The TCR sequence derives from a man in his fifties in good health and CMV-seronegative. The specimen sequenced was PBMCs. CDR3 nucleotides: TGTGCCAGCAGCTCGTCCGGGACAGGCTATGGCTACACCTTC. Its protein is CASSSSGTGYGYTF.